This TCR beta chain originates from a study of shared clonotypes between healthy human individuals. In regard to this clone: The antigen remains undetermined.

CD45RO-negative, CCR7-selected cells formed the naive CD8 fraction, which excluded terminally differentiated effector memory CD45RA+ cells. General study results and limits: Naive CD4 clonotype sharing across a few donors was around 5.5%. A limitation of the genetic and exposure-history diversity represented arose from few donors.

Several immunoSEQ plates held equal portions of the genomic DNA taken from each subset. Some clones are missing from TCRdb's copy, which holds only in-frame ones; the method was immunoSEQ multiplex PCR. The sample records under 2,000,000 clones, roughly 95% being singletons. Germline CDR1 and CDR2: MNHEY and SMNVEV (reference sequence). The V gene lost 5 bases and the J gene lost 5 bases, with 18 bases spanning the gap. CDR3 size: 15 residues. The specimen sequenced was naive CD8+ T cells sorted from blood. The source is a man aged 18 to 35 in good health. The chain carries TRBV27 and TRBJ2-5, with TRBD2 as a possible D gene (6 bases). DNA for the CDR3: TGTGCCAGCAGTGCCCTCCGGGGGACCCGGGAGACCCAGTACTTC. Translation: CASSALRGTRETQYF.